The 2 T cell receptor beta chains below all came from one sample that was sequenced in a study of cytotoxic CD8 clonotypes in ibrutinib-treated CLL (TCRdb year 2021). The library was made by the immunoSEQ multiplex PCR assay. TCRdb re-hosts the immuneACCESS table, in-frame sequences only. Its copies lack some clones; in the studies checked, an unresolved V gene accounts for under half of them, and the cause for the rest is not known. This sample has over 150,000 clones in its table, and 70% to 85% of those were observed once. Of the sample, about 2.1% falls within the top ten clones. In light of the paper, this sample's time point label describes: about a year on ibrutinib. Sequences were derived from PBMCs, sampled after 12 months of ibrutinib treatment. All receptors derive from a human donor with chronic lymphocytic leukemia.

The chain recombines TRBV10-3 with TRBJ2-1; 10 nucleotides line up with TRBD2. Germline V gene lookup returns CDR1 ENHRY and CDR2 SYGVKD. V lost 2 bases and J lost 7; bases outside the gene matches: 8. This CDR3 contains 16 residues. The CDR3 coding sequence is TGTGCCATCAGTGAGGGGGCTAGCGGGAGAGGGAATGAGCAGTTCTTC. Its translation is CAISEGASGRGNEQFF.

There are a few counts of this clone. This chain uses TRBV6-6 with TRBJ2-3, with D perhaps matching TRBD2 (5 bases). This CDR3 has 12 amino acids. The germline V and J ends were trimmed by 6 bases and 1 base, with 5 bases remaining between them. Germline V CDR1 and CDR2: MNHNY, SVGAGI (reference sequence). CDR3 sequence (DNA): TGTGCCAGCAGAGCGGGCACAGATACGCAGTATTTT. The encoded protein is CASRAGTDTQYF.